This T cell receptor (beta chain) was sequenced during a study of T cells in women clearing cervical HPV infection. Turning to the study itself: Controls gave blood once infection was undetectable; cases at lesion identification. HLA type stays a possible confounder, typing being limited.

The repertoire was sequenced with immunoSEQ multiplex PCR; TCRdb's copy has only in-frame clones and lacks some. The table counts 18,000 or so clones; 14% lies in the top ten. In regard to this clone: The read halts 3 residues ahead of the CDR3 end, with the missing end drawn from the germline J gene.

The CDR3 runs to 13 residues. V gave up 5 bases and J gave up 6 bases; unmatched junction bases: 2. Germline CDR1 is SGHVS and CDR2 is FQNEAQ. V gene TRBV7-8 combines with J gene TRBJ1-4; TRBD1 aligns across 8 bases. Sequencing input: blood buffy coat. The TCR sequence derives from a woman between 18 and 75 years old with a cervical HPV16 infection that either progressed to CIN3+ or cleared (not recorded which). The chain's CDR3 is CASSTGQDEKLFF. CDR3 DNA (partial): TGTGCCAGCAGCACGGGACAGGATGAAAAA.